This T cell receptor beta chain came from a study of OX40 agonist ivuxolimab in advanced cancers. Study-wide context: Two patients with cutaneous melanoma and one with hepatocellular carcinoma, three in total, showed partial responses. Whole-study findings and limits: At 0.1 to 3.0 mg/kg and by week 6, CD4+ and CD8+ T cells in the blood had expanded clonally. CD8+ T cells were the subset that, on average, had more expanded clones than CD4+. The study found among the lowest clonal expansion in partial responders at 0.1-3.0 mg/kg.

To note about this clone: Its antigen is not known.

Only in-frame clones appear in the TCRdb table, and some are missing; sequencing was by immunoSEQ multiplex PCR. The sample lists tens of thousands of clones, approximately 90% occurring once. The CDR3 length is 14 residues. V shed 1 base and J shed 3 bases, with 9 bases lying between them. In germline, CDR1 is SGHRS, CDR2 YFSETQ. The material was CD4+ or CD8+ T cells sorted from blood, obtained in a trial of the OX40 agonist ivuxolimab. This chain links TRBV5-1 with TRBJ2-3, with D unclear. The clonotype was recovered from an adult with an advanced solid tumor such as melanoma, head and neck, liver or kidney cancer. In DNA, the CDR3 is TGCGCCAGCAGCTTGCTCCCCGGGACAGATACGCAGTATTTT. It encodes CASSLLPGTDTQYF.